The clone carrying this TCR beta chain was detected only once. The authors ran a second PCR of 7 to 11 cycles using a sample-barcoded 5' primer and a J-beta primer mix. MiXCR, applied by TCRdb to the 5' RACE reads, yields one record per CDR3 protein. The sample lists roughly 1,500,000 distinct CDR3 sequences, 34% occurring once. V was shortened by 7 bases and J by 11 bases, with 20 bases between the two germline ends. This CDR3 comprises 13 residues. Germline V gives CDR1 MNHEY, CDR2 SMNVEV (reference sequence). This sample was taken from a study of blood T cells in healthy people across ages. The sequenced sample was blood. This TCR derives from a woman under 40 in good health. The genes are TRBV27 and TRBJ2-5; D unclear. Here the CDR3 reads CASNSGSYNEQYF. The DNA for the CDR3 is TGTGCCAGCAATTCGGGCTCCTACAATGAGCAGTACTTC.